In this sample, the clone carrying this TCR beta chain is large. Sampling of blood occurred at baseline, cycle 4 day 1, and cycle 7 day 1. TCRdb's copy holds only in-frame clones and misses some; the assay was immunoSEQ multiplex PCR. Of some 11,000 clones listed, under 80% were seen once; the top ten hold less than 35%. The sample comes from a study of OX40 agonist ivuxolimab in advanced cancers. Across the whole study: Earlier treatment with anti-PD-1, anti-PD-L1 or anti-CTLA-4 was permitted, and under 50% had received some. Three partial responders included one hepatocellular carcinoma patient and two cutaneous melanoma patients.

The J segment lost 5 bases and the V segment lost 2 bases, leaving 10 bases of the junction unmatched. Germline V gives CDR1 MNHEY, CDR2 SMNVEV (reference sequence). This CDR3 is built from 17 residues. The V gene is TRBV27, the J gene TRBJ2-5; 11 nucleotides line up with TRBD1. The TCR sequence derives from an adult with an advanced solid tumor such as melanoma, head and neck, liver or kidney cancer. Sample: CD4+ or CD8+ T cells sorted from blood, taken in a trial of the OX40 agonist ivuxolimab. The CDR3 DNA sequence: TGTGCCAGCAGTTTAGGGGGGACGGACAGGGGGCTGGAGACCCAGTACTTC. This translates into CASSLGGTDRGLETQYF.